This T cell receptor beta chain emerged from a study of spatial heterogeneity in lung cancer. Background on the study: There were consistently more beta-chain sequences detected than alpha-chain sequences. Whole-study results and caveats: There were more appearances of ubiquitous expanded tumor TCRs in blood at resection than at follow-up.

Stated time point: sample taken at primary tumor resection. Unsorted whole RNA samples from tumor, nontumor lung or frozen PBMC were sequenced. This clonotype is labeled medium-sized (0.01 to 0.1%). Its target is not known. TCRdb recomputed calls from the 5' RACE reads with MiXCR, one row per CDR3 protein. The top ten clones hold 4.5% to 6.5% of a sample with 23,000 or so distinct CDR3 sequences, about 4.7% of them seen once. The length of the CDR3 is 16 residues. Germline V gene sequence: CDR1 SGHTA, CDR2 FQGNSA. V lost 5 bases and J lost 6; bases outside the gene matches: 10. The receptor's source is a male donor with early-stage non-small cell lung cancer. The chain combines TRBV7-2 with TRBJ2-2; TRBD1 agrees at 9 bases. The specimen was PBMCs, collected at surgery. This CDR3 is CASSPGTGFRSGELFF. CDR3 nucleotide sequence: TGTGCCAGCAGCCCTGGGACAGGGTTTAGGTCCGGGGAGCTGTTTTTT.